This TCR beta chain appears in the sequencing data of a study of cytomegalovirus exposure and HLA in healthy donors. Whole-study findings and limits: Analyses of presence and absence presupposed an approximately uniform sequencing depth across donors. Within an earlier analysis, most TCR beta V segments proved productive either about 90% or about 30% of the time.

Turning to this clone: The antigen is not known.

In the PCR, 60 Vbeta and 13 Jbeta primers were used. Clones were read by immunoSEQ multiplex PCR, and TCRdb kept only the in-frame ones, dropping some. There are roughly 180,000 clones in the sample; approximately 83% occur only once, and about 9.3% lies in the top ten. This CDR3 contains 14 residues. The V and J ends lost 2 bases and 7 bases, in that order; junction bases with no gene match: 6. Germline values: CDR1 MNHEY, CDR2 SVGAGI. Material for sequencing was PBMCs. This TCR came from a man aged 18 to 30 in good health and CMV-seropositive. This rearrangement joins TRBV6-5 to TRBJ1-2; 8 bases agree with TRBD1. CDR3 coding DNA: TGTGCCAGCAGTTACCGCGGACAGGGTAGTGGCTACACCTTC. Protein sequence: CASSYRGQGSGYTF.